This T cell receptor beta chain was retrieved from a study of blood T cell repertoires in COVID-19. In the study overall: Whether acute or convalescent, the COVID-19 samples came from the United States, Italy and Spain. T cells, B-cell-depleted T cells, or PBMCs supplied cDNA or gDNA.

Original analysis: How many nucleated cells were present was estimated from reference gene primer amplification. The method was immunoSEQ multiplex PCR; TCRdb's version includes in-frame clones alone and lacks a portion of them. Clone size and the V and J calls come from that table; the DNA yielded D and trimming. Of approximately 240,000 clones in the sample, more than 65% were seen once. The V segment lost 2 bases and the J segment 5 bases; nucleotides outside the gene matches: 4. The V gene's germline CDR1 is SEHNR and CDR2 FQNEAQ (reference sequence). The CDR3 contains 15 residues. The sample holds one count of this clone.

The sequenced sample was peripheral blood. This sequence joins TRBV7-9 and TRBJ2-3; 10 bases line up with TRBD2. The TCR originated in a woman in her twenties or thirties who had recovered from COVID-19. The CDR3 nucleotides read TGTGCCAGCAGCTTACGGCTAGCGGGAGAAGATACGCAGTATTTT. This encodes CASSLRLAGEDTQYF.